Following are 3 T cell receptor beta chains from one sample sequenced in a study of blood T cell repertoires in COVID-19. Repertoires were generated with immunoSEQ multiplex PCR, while TCRdb's copy carries only in-frame clones and drops some. Among under 200,000 clones, approximately 77% were seen once, and the ten largest hold 15% to 20%. The sequenced sample was PBMCs or T cells enriched from blood (not recorded which). These receptors originate from a man aged 60-69 years who had recovered from COVID-19.

This clone was picked up a small number of times. The genes are TRBV6-1 and TRBJ1-6, with D uncertain. Germline assignment: CDR1 MNHNS and CDR2 SASEGT. Trimming shortened V by 1 base and J by 8 bases, and 12 bases separated the two germline ends. The CDR3 totals 15 residues. CDR3 DNA: TGTGCCAGCAGTGAAGATGCCCAAGCGGATTCACCCCTCCACTTT. It yields the protein CASSEDAQADSPLHF.

The genes are TRBV20-1 and TRBJ2-1; TRBD2 matches 7 bases. The junction had 3 bases not matched to a gene; V was cut back by 5 bases and J by 8 bases. Germline V gene lookup returns CDR1 DFQATT and CDR2 SNEGSKA (reference sequence). The CDR3 is 11 residues long. The CDR3 bases are TGCAGTGCTCTTGGGGGGGATGAGCAGTTCTTC. Translating it yields CSALGGDEQFF.

The chain recombines TRBV6-5 with TRBJ2-1; 9 bases align to TRBD1. CDR1 and CDR2 from the germline V gene are MNHEY and SVGAGI. The CDR3 spans 15 residues. The V gene end was trimmed by 6 bases and the J gene end by 4 bases; junction bases not matched to a gene: 7. For the CDR3, the DNA is TGTGCCAGCAGATTGACAGGGGGTGTATACAATGAGCAGTTCTTC. It yields the protein CASRLTGGVYNEQFF.